These 23 T cell receptor beta chains came from one sample sequenced in a study of T cell responses to AZD1222 COVID-19 vaccine. The assay was immunoSEQ multiplex PCR, and TCRdb's table has in-frame clones only and misses some. Of 98,000 or so clones listed, less than 85% are singletons. This sample comprised peripheral blood, obtained 28 days after the second AZD1222 dose. The receptors come from an adult who received the AZD1222 COVID-19 vaccine.

This chain joins TRBV7-9 and TRBJ2-7; 9 nucleotides agree with TRBD2. This CDR3 region has 16 residues. Per germline, CDR1 SEHNR and CDR2 FQNEAQ (reference sequence). V was pared by 3 bases and J by 5 bases, with 11 bases of the junction left unmatched. The CDR3 reads CASSFLLLAGVNEQYF. The DNA of the CDR3 is TGTGCCAGCAGCTTCTTACTTTTAGCGGGAGTTAACGAGCAGTACTTC.

This clone showed up just once. The chain uses TRBV19 and TRBJ1-2; D perhaps matches TRBD1 (5 bases). CDR1 and CDR2 (germline): LNHDA, SQIVND (reference sequence). The V end was cut by 6 bases, the J end by 4 bases, with 24 bases between. This CDR3 has 17 amino acids. CDR3 amino acids: CASSYPLAGTIPYGYTF. In DNA, the CDR3 is TGTGCCAGTAGCTACCCCTTGGCAGGGACCATCCCCTATGGCTACACCTTC. The whole variable domain, filled in from reference TRBV19 and TRBJ1-2, reads DGGITQSPKYLFRKEGQNVTLSCEQNLNHDAMYWYRQDPGQGLRLIYYSQIVNDFQKGDIAEGYSVSREKKESFPLTVTSAQKNPTAFYLCASSYPLAGTIPYGYTFGSGTRLTVV.

The CDR3 spells CASSSKGQGLGEAFF. CDR3 DNA sequence: TGCGCCAGCAGCTCCAAAGGACAGGGGCTCGGTGAAGCTTTCTTT. The chain joins TRBV4-1 to TRBJ1-1; TRBD1 agrees at 9 bases. In germline, CDR1 is MGHRA, CDR2 YSYEKL. V was pared by 5 bases and J by 7 bases, with 11 bases of the junction left unmatched. The CDR3 runs 15 residues.

V and J are TRBV6-5 and TRBJ1-6; the match to TRBD1 covers 7 bases. The CDR3 runs to 14 residues. Germline CDR1 is MNHEY and CDR2 is SVGAGI. V lost 4 bases, J lost 7 bases, and 4 bases stayed unmatched. The CDR3 protein is CASSSQGGNSPLHF. DNA for the CDR3: TGTGCCAGCAGTTCCCAGGGGGGAAATTCACCCCTCCACTTT.

This chain uses TRBV27 with TRBJ1-1; no reliable D call. The CDR3 is 13 amino acids. V was trimmed by 6 bases and J by 0 bases, leaving 8 bases between them. The germline CDR1 and CDR2 sequences are MNHEY and SMNVEV (reference sequence). CDR3 DNA: TGTGCCAGCAGCACCGTCATGAACACTGAAGCTTTCTTT. Amino acid sequence: CASSTVMNTEAFF.

The DNA of the CDR3 is TGTGCCAGCAGCCCCACGTATTATGGAGACAATGAGCAGTTCTTC. Translating it yields CASSPTYYGDNEQFF. The V gene is TRBV6-5, the J gene TRBJ2-1; D not certain. Trimming stripped 6 bases from V and 5 bases from J, with 17 bases between. The V gene's germline CDR1 is MNHEY and CDR2 SVGAGI. CDR3 length equals 15 residues.

The V and J genes are TRBV7-9 and TRBJ1-1; TRBD1 might be the D (6 bases). Germline-derived CDR1 and CDR2 are SEHNR and FQNEAQ (reference sequence). The CDR3 covers 16 residues. V was trimmed by 1 base and J by 3 bases, leaving 15 bases between them. CDR3 bases: TGTGCCAGCAGCTTAGGACGAACAGGGCGGGACACTGAAGCTTTCTTT. Translating gives CASSLGRTGRDTEAFF.

The chain employs TRBV19 and TRBJ1-5; D remains unclear. Trimming shortened V by 7 bases and J by 2 bases, and 15 bases separated the two germline ends. Looked up from germline, CDR1 is LNHDA and CDR2 is SQIVND (reference sequence). The CDR3 covers 15 residues. In nucleotides, the CDR3 is TGTGCCAGTACCCAGTCATGGCTAGGCAATCAGCCCCAGCATTTT. Translation: CASTQSWLGNQPQHF.

The chain has TRBV7-2 and TRBJ2-2; D unclear. There are 13 residues in the CDR3. CDR1 SGHTA and CDR2 FQGNSA come from the germline V gene. V lost 3 bases, J lost 1 base, and 3 bases lay in between. The CDR3 nucleotides are TGTGCCAGCAGCTTGATGAACACCGGGGAGCTGTTTTTT. Its translation is CASSLMNTGELFF. Looking up the rest from reference TRBV7-2 and TRBJ2-2 gives the full variable domain: GAGVSQSPSNKVTEKGKDVELRCDPISGHTALYWYRQSLGQGLEFLIYFQGNSAPDKSGLPSDRFSAERTGGSVSTLTIQRTQQEDSAVYLCASSLMNTGELFFGEGSRLTVL.

The rearrangement uses TRBV27 and TRBJ2-5; 8 nucleotides agree with TRBD1. Germline V lookup: CDR1 MNHEY, CDR2 SMNVEV (reference sequence). The CDR3 has 18 residues. J lost 8 bases, V lost 5 bases, and 22 bases had no gene match. This CDR3 reads CASSPRFGTGGRGDTQYF. Here the CDR3 DNA reads TGTGCCAGCAGTCCGAGATTCGGGACAGGAGGCCGCGGGGATACCCAGTACTTC.

The chain employs TRBV19 and TRBJ2-7; D remains unclear. Looked up from germline, CDR1 is LNHDA and CDR2 is SQIVND (reference sequence). Trimming left V 1 base short and J 6 bases short, with 19 bases between. This CDR3 has 16 residues. The DNA for the CDR3 is TGTGCCAGTAGTATAGCGTCGACAACCCTTTCAGGCGAGCAGTACTTC. Translating gives CASSIASTTLSGEQYF.

The J gene is TRBJ2-1, the V gene TRBV19, with 11 bases lining up with TRBD2. The CDR3 consists of 20 residues. Germline V gene data show CDR1 as LNHDA and CDR2 as SQIVND (reference sequence). Trimming at V came to 0 bases and at J to 0 bases, leaving 10 bases not matched to a gene. The CDR3 protein is CASSIEKTSGTYGSYNEQFF. CDR3 sequence (DNA): TGTGCCAGTAGTATAGAGAAGACTAGCGGGACATACGGCTCCTACAATGAGCAGTTCTTC. Complete variable domain (other parts from reference TRBV19 and TRBJ2-1): DGGITQSPKYLFRKEGQNVTLSCEQNLNHDAMYWYRQDPGQGLRLIYYSQIVNDFQKGDIAEGYSVSREKKESFPLTVTSAQKNPTAFYLCASSIEKTSGTYGSYNEQFFGPGTRLTVL.

This chain uses TRBV4-1 with TRBJ1-1, with 7 bases lining up with TRBD1. The length of the CDR3 is 15 residues. Germline CDR1 is MGHRA and CDR2 is YSYEKL. V was clipped by 3 bases and J by 5 bases; unmatched bases: 9. DNA of the CDR3: TGCGCCAGCAGCCACCCGACAGGGCGGGAAACTGAAGCTTTCTTT. Translating gives CASSHPTGRETEAFF.

The chain recombines TRBV3-1 (or the pseudogene TRBV3-2) with TRBJ1-1; 10 positions match TRBD1. The V gene's germline CDR1 is LGHDT and CDR2 YNNKEL (reference sequence). The CDR3 is 13 residues long. V lost 3 bases, J lost 11 bases, and 6 bases stayed unmatched. The chain's CDR3 is CASSQTGGFGAFF. The DNA of the CDR3 is TGTGCCAGCAGCCAGACAGGGGGCTTCGGCGCTTTCTTT.

The chain carries TRBV5-4 and TRBJ2-1, with 9 bases identical to TRBD1. J was trimmed by 6 bases and V by 6 bases; bases with no gene match: 10. The V gene's germline CDR1 is SGHNT and CDR2 YYREEE (reference sequence). The length of the CDR3 is 15 residues. The DNA for the CDR3 is TGTGCCAGCACCCTACAGGGGGCGAGGGTCAATGAGCAGTTCTTC. Protein: CASTLQGARVNEQFF.

This chain connects TRBV11-2 to TRBJ1-1; no clear D. Germline V gene sequence: CDR1 SGHAT, CDR2 FQNNGV. V was clipped by 5 bases and J by 2 bases, with 9 bases between them. The CDR3 length is 13 residues. The CDR3 nucleotides read TGTGCCAGCAGCATGGACCAAAACACTGAAGCTTTCTTT. Translated: CASSMDQNTEAFF.

This sequence joins TRBV3-1 (or the pseudogene TRBV3-2) and TRBJ2-7; the D gene is possibly TRBD1 (5 bases). V was trimmed by 0 bases and J by 2 bases, leaving 8 bases between them. CDR1 and CDR2 (germline): LGHDT, YNNKEL (reference sequence). The CDR3 is made up of 14 amino acids. The CDR3 region has the DNA TGTGCCAGCAGCCAAGACCTCAGGGCCTACGAGCAGTACTTC. It encodes CASSQDLRAYEQYF.

The rearrangement links TRBV2 to TRBJ2-2; a weak D match, TRBD2 (6 bases). CDR1 SNHLY and CDR2 FYNNEI come from the germline V gene. The CDR3 consists of 14 residues. Trimming left V 10 bases short and J 4 bases short, with 16 bases between. The CDR3 region is CATTGVVVTGELFF. CDR3 sequence (DNA): TGTGCCACCACGGGGGTTGTCGTCACCGGGGAGCTGTTTTTT.

The CDR3 sequence: CASGVGGRLSYEQYF. CDR3 in DNA: TGTGCCAGCGGTGTCGGAGGCAGACTTTCCTACGAGCAGTACTTC. The chain is built from TRBV11-3 and TRBJ2-7; D is perhaps TRBD2 (5 bases). The CDR3 length is 15 residues. V lost 8 bases to trimming and J lost 1 base, with 18 bases between them. Germline V gene lookup returns CDR1 SGHNT and CDR2 YENEEA.

This clone appeared once. The rearrangement links TRBV5-8 to TRBJ2-3; TRBD2 agrees at 7 bases. There are 17 residues in the CDR3. V shed 1 base and J 1 base; nucleotides not matched to a gene: 9. Germline lookup yields CDR1 SGHTS and CDR2 YDEGEE. The CDR3 here is CASSLRQTSRGTDTQYF. The DNA of the CDR3 is TGTGCCAGCAGCTTGCGGCAGACTAGCAGGGGCACAGATACGCAGTATTTT.

The chain recombines TRBV7-8 with TRBJ1-1; the D is unclear. Germline V gives CDR1 SGHVS, CDR2 FQNEAQ. The CDR3 extends over 13 amino acids. Trimming removed 2 bases at V and 2 bases at J, with 6 bases between. The CDR3 DNA follows: TGTGCCAGCAGCTTATTAGTTAACACTGAAGCTTTCTTT. Protein: CASSLLVNTEAFF.

The J gene is TRBJ1-6, the V gene TRBV6-5; weak D call: TRBD1 (5 bases). The germline V and J ends were trimmed by 2 bases and 9 bases, with 11 bases remaining between them. Germline CDR1 and CDR2: MNHEY and SVGAGI. There are 14 residues in the CDR3. The CDR3 loop reads CASSYQTVGSPLHF. Written as DNA, the CDR3 is TGTGCCAGCAGTTACCAGACAGTAGGTTCACCCCTCCACTTT.

This clone showed up just a few times. The rearrangement links TRBV7-3 to TRBJ1-2; 10 nucleotides match TRBD1. The CDR3 sequence is 15 residues long. V gave up 3 bases and J gave up 7 bases; unmatched junction bases: 8. Germline lookup yields CDR1 SGHTA and CDR2 FQGTGA. The CDR3 bases are TGTGCCAGCAGCTTGACAGGGGGCGAAGTCGGTGGCTACACCTTC. Its translation is CASSLTGGEVGGYTF.